The 4 T cell receptor beta chains listed next were all sequenced from one sample in a study of blood T cell repertoires in COVID-19. This table comes from immunoSEQ multiplex PCR, and its TCRdb copy is limited to in-frame clones, with some not included. The table records around 400,000 clones, 70% to 90% of them present only once. The sample comprised peripheral blood. Receptors were obtained from a woman aged 60-70 years with COVID-19, enrolled during active disease.

In nucleotides, the CDR3 is TGCGCCAGCAGCCGGGAGGGGGCCAAAAACATTCAGTACTTC. It yields the protein CASSREGAKNIQYF. V gene TRBV5-1 combines with J gene TRBJ2-4; 8 positions match TRBD2. CDR1 is SGHRS, CDR2 YFSETQ, per germline. The CDR3 is made up of 14 amino acids. Unmatched junction bases numbered 1, after V lost 4 bases and J lost 1 base.

This chain uses TRBV4-1 with TRBJ1-5, with 8 positions matching TRBD1. The CDR3 extends over 18 amino acids. Germline assignment: CDR1 MGHRA and CDR2 YSYEKL. V trimming: 0 bases; J trimming: 0 bases; junction bases outside the gene matches: 7. CDR3 DNA: TGCGCCAGCAGCCAAGATGGACAGGGTTTGTATAGCAATCAGCCCCAGCATTTT. This codes for CASSQDGQGLYSNQPQHF.

The chain is built from TRBV27 and TRBJ2-2; D is possibly TRBD1 (6 bases). V lost 10 bases to trimming and J lost 6 bases, with 18 bases between them. The CDR3 runs to 14 residues. Germline V gene data show CDR1 as MNHEY and CDR2 as SMNVEV (reference sequence). The CDR3, as DNA: TGTGCCATACCAGGGGCGTGGGCGGCCGGGGAGCTGTTTTTT. This translates into CAIPGAWAAGELFF.

The rearrangement links TRBV9 to TRBJ2-3; 8 nucleotides agree with TRBD2. Germline V lookup: CDR1 SGDLS, CDR2 YYNGEE. There are 15 residues in the CDR3. The V segment lost 4 bases and the J segment 2 bases; nucleotides outside the gene matches: 6. CDR3: CASSREGSPTDTQYF. The CDR3 region has the DNA TGTGCCAGCAGCCGGGAGGGGTCCCCCACAGATACGCAGTATTTT. The complete variable domain, with remaining parts taken from reference TRBV9 and TRBJ2-3, reads DSGVTQTPKHLITATGQRVTLRCSPRSGDLSVYWYQQSLDQGLQFLIQYYNGEERAKGNILERFSAQQFPDLHSELNLSSLELGDSALYFCASSREGSPTDTQYFGPGTRLTVL.